Listed here are 26 T cell receptor beta chains from one sample, sequenced in a study of cytomegalovirus exposure and HLA in healthy donors. The PCR was carried out with 60 Vbeta primers and 13 Jbeta primers. Generated by immunoSEQ multiplex PCR, the TCRdb table keeps only in-frame clones and is missing some. The sample carries 100,000 to 150,000 clones, 75% to 85% recorded once. Specimen: PBMCs. The source of these receptors is a woman aged 50 to 60 in good health and CMV-seropositive.

The chain recombines TRBV7-2 with TRBJ2-3; 9 positions match TRBD2. CDR1 is SGHTA and CDR2 is FQGNSA in the germline V gene. V trimming: 1 base; J trimming: 5 bases; junction bases outside the gene matches: 10. This CDR3 has 17 amino acids. The CDR3 sequence is CASSLGRWRGGIDTQYF. The CDR3 nucleotides read TGTGCCAGCAGCTTAGGCAGGTGGCGGGGGGGCATAGATACGCAGTATTTT.

The sample holds one count of this clone. The rearrangement uses TRBV15 and TRBJ2-3; TRBD2 agrees at 9 bases. V shed 2 bases and J 7 bases; nucleotides not matched to a gene: 10. Germline assignment: CDR1 LNHNV and CDR2 YYDKDF (reference sequence). This CDR3 has 16 amino acids. The DNA for the CDR3 is TGTGCCACCAGCAGATCGGCCGGGACTAGCTTCTATACGCAGTATTTT. Its translation is CATSRSAGTSFYTQYF.

The chain employs TRBV6-4 and TRBJ1-2; no clear D. This CDR3 comprises 13 residues. Germline CDR1 reads MRHNA; CDR2 reads SNTAGT. Trimming pared 0 bases from V and 4 bases from J, leaving 6 bases between. The CDR3 region has the DNA TGTGCCAGCAGTGACTCCGCAGGCTATGGCTACACCTTC. Protein product: CASSDSAGYGYTF.

CDR3 DNA sequence: TGTGCCAGCAGCTACCGCGGACAGGGCACTAACTATGGCTACACCTTC. It codes for CASSYRGQGTNYGYTF. This chain links TRBV5-4 with TRBJ1-2; 8 bases match TRBD1. Germline V lookup: CDR1 SGHNT, CDR2 YYREEE (reference sequence). Trimming at V came to 3 bases and at J to 0 bases, leaving 7 bases not matched to a gene. The CDR3 is 16 residues long.

The chain is built from TRBV7-9 and TRBJ1-3, with 9 bases identical to TRBD1. The germline V gene encodes CDR1 SEHNR and CDR2 FQNEAQ (reference sequence). This CDR3 comprises 16 residues. V trimming: 8 bases; J trimming: 0 bases; junction bases outside the gene matches: 8. CDR3 amino acids: CASALQGAGSGNTIYF. The CDR3 DNA follows: TGTGCCAGCGCATTACAGGGGGCGGGCTCTGGAAACACCATATATTTT.

The rearrangement links TRBV14 to TRBJ2-7; tentative D call: TRBD1 (6 bases). The length of the CDR3 is 13 residues. Germline CDR1 SGHDN, CDR2 FVKESK. The ends were cut back, 9 bases at V and 3 bases at J, with 15 bases in the middle. CDR3 protein: CASIDRRNYEQYF. CDR3 DNA: TGTGCCAGTATTGACAGGAGAAACTACGAGCAGTACTTC. The full variable domain, completed using reference TRBV14 and TRBJ2-7, is EAGVTQFPSHSVIEKGQTVTLRCDPISGHDNLYWYRRVMGKEIKFLLHFVKESKQDESGMPNNRFLAERTGGTYSTLKVQPAELEDSGVYFCASIDRRNYEQYFGPGTRLTVT.

A note on this clone: The conserved phenylalanine or tryptophan is not found at the CDR3 terminus, so this likely reflects a read error. V and J are TRBV4-3 and TRBJ2-3; perhaps TRBD1 as D (5 bases). In germline, CDR1 is LGHNA, CDR2 YSLEER. The CDR3 runs to 15 residues. The V end lost 2 bases, the J end lost 3 bases, and 12 bases lay between the germline ends. CDR3 loop: CASSQSQGRTDTQYS. DNA for the CDR3: TGCGCCAGCAGCCAAAGTCAGGGAAGAACAGATACGCAGTATTCT.

This clone is a singleton in its sample. The genes are TRBV6-5 and TRBJ2-5, with D perhaps TRBD2 (6 bases). Germline values: CDR1 MNHEY, CDR2 SVGAGI. The V end was cut by 6 bases, the J end by 5 bases, with 16 bases between. This CDR3 is built from 14 residues. In nucleotides, the CDR3 is TGTGCCAGCAGCCCCCCATCGGGGGTGGAGACCCAGTACTTC. Translated: CASSPPSGVETQYF.

The rearrangement joins TRBV7-8 to TRBJ2-5, with D perhaps TRBD2 (6 bases). Trimming cost V 3 bases and J 2 bases, with 7 bases left between them. Germline V gene sequence: CDR1 SGHVS, CDR2 FQNEAQ. There are 13 residues in the CDR3. CDR3 sequence reads: CASSFGLQETQYF. For the CDR3, the DNA is TGTGCCAGCAGCTTTGGACTACAAGAGACCCAGTACTTC. The complete variable domain, with remaining parts taken from reference TRBV7-8 and TRBJ2-5, reads GAGVSQSPRYKVAKRGQDVALRCDPISGHVSLFWYQQALGQGPEFLTYFQNEAQLDKSGLPSDRFFAERPEGSVSTLKIQRTQQEDSAVYLCASSFGLQETQYFGPGTRLLVL.

This clone was recorded a few times. The chain uses TRBV25-1 and TRBJ2-7; weak D call: TRBD1 (6 bases). The germline V and J ends were trimmed by 3 bases and 5 bases, with 14 bases remaining between them. This CDR3 is built from 14 residues. Germline assignment: CDR1 MGHDK and CDR2 SYGVNS. DNA for the CDR3: TGTGCCAGCAGTGAGTGGCAGGGGCTGGACGAGCAGTACTTC. Translation: CASSEWQGLDEQYF.

This chain links TRBV11-3 with TRBJ2-1, with a possible D match to TRBD2 (5 bases). V gave up 0 bases and J gave up 9 bases, with 9 bases separating them. CDR3 length: 13 residues. Germline CDR1 is SGHNT and CDR2 is YENEEA. The CDR3 bases are TGTGCCAGCAGCTTAGACGGCAGCGGTGAGCAGTTCTTC. Translated, it gives CASSLDGSGEQFF. Looking up the rest from reference TRBV11-3 and TRBJ2-1 gives the full variable domain: EAGVVQSPRYKIIEKKQPVAFWCNPISGHNTLYWYLQNLGQGPELLIRYENEEAVDDSQLPKDRFSAERLKGVDSTLKIQPAELGDSAVYLCASSLDGSGEQFFGPGTRLTVL.

In its sample, this clone was seen once. V usage is TRBV7-3 and J usage is TRBJ2-1, with D tentatively TRBD2 (6 bases). This CDR3 is built from 16 residues. Germline V lookup: CDR1 SGHTA, CDR2 FQGTGA. V gave up 2 bases and J gave up 1 base, with 12 bases separating them. The CDR3 DNA sequence: TGTGCCAGCAGCTTAGGAGGGAGTGGGTCCTACAATGAGCAGTTCTTC. Translated: CASSLGGSGSYNEQFF.

This clone was recorded a few times. V and J are TRBV7-2 and TRBJ2-5, with 8 bases matching TRBD2. The V gene's germline CDR1 is SGHTA and CDR2 FQGNSA. The V gene end was trimmed by 3 bases and the J gene end by 3 bases; junction bases not matched to a gene: 6. The length of the CDR3 is 15 residues. CDR3 protein: CASSLWFSGEETQYF. The CDR3 coding sequence is TGTGCCAGCAGCTTGTGGTTTAGCGGGGAAGAGACCCAGTACTTC.

The sample holds one count of this clone. V and J are TRBV5-3 and TRBJ2-5, with TRBD2 as a possible D gene (5 bases). TRBV5-3 is an ORF for which the function is uncertain. The CDR3 is made up of 14 amino acids. V shed 0 bases and J shed 3 bases, with 9 bases lying between them. The chain's CDR3 is CARSLVEDEETQYF. The CDR3 region has the DNA TGTGCCAGAAGCTTGGTGGAGGACGAAGAGACCCAGTACTTC.

This clone occurred a few times. V usage is TRBV4-1 and J usage is TRBJ2-1, with D tentatively TRBD1 (5 bases). The V end was cut by 1 base, the J end by 8 bases, with 15 bases between. Germline V gives CDR1 MGHRA, CDR2 YSYEKL. The length of the CDR3 is 15 residues. CDR3 nucleotides: TGCGCCAGCAGCCAAGTTGGGGCGGCTTCGGATGAGCAGTTCTTC. This codes for CASSQVGAASDEQFF.

CDR3 amino acids: CASRGGTGGQGSYNEQFF. DNA for the CDR3: TGTGCCAGCCGAGGCGGGACAGGGGGTCAAGGCTCCTACAATGAGCAGTTCTTC. The chain carries TRBV7-9 and TRBJ2-1; 11 bases line up with TRBD1. This CDR3 comprises 18 residues. V was clipped by 8 bases and J by 0 bases; unmatched bases: 12. Germline CDR1 reads SEHNR; CDR2 reads FQNEAQ (reference sequence).

This clone was detected only a few times. This chain connects TRBV11-2 to TRBJ2-7; D is unresolved. The CDR3 contains 13 residues. Germline CDR1 reads SGHAT; CDR2 reads FQNNGV. The V and J ends lost 2 bases and 1 base respectively, with 6 bases between them. In DNA, the CDR3 is TGTGCCAGCAGCTTACCAGGATCCTACGAGCAGTACTTC. Protein product: CASSLPGSYEQYF.

This clone turned up a few times. V and J are TRBV6-1 and TRBJ2-3; D may be TRBD2 (7 bases). The CDR3 is 15 amino acids. Germline V gene sequence: CDR1 MNHNS, CDR2 SASEGT. V was shortened by 3 bases and J by 5 bases, with 15 bases between the two germline ends. The CDR3 region has the DNA TGTGCCAGCAGTGACTGGGGGGGGGCCAAAGATACGCAGTATTTT. It translates to CASSDWGGAKDTQYF.

Concerning this clone: Other DNA sequences from this sample encode an identical CDR3 as well. The chain uses TRBV19 and TRBJ1-5; tentative D call: TRBD1 (5 bases). CDR3 size: 14 residues. Germline loops: CDR1 LNHDA, CDR2 SQIVND (reference sequence). With 3 bases removed from V and 6 bases from J, the gap between germline ends came to 12 bases. As DNA, the CDR3 is TGTGCCAGTAGTATCTCAGGGTTTGGTCAGCCCCAGCATTTT. Protein product: CASSISGFGQPQHF.

V usage is TRBV5-1 and J usage is TRBJ2-7, with 13 bases fitting TRBD2. The CDR3 spans 16 residues. The germline gives CDR1 SGHRS, CDR2 YFSETQ. V shed 3 bases and J 0 bases; nucleotides not matched to a gene: 3. The CDR3 reads CASSYGLAGDSYEQYF. Here the CDR3 DNA reads TGCGCCAGCAGCTACGGACTAGCGGGGGACTCCTACGAGCAGTACTTC.

The rearrangement uses TRBV6-1 and TRBJ1-5; maybe TRBD1 (6 bases). The CDR3 is 14 amino acids. V was shortened by 10 bases and J by 6 bases, with 19 bases between the two germline ends. Germline values: CDR1 MNHNS, CDR2 SASEGT. CDR3 loop: CATSTGGGPQPQHF. The CDR3 DNA is TGTGCCACTTCCACCGGGGGGGGCCCTCAGCCCCAGCATTTT.

The chain links TRBV7-9 to TRBJ2-2; 10 bases are shared with TRBD2. V shed 2 bases and J 3 bases; nucleotides not matched to a gene: 3. Germline V gives CDR1 SEHNR, CDR2 FQNEAQ (reference sequence). The CDR3 runs to 16 residues. For the CDR3, the DNA is TGTGCCAGCAGCTTAAGGCTAGCGGGAGACACCGGGGAGCTGTTTTTT. The encoded protein is CASSLRLAGDTGELFF.

The rearrangement uses TRBV11-3 and TRBJ2-3; TRBD2 aligns across 13 bases. The V gene end was trimmed by 4 bases and the J gene end by 5 bases; junction bases not matched to a gene: 12. Germline V CDR1 and CDR2: SGHNT, YENEEA. This CDR3 comprises 18 residues. The CDR3 loop reads CASSSPTTSGGAVDTQYF. CDR3 sequence (DNA): TGTGCCAGCAGCTCGCCCACCACTAGCGGGGGGGCGGTAGATACGCAGTATTTT.

The V call is TRBV5-1, the J call TRBJ2-5, with TRBD1 as a possible D gene (5 bases). Germline CDR1 SGHRS, CDR2 YFSETQ. Deletions cut 0 bases from V and 1 base from J, with 13 bases between. The CDR3 consists of 16 residues. The CDR3 protein is CASSLGQGSIQETQYF. DNA for the CDR3: TGCGCCAGCAGCTTGGGGCAGGGCTCAATCCAAGAGACCCAGTACTTC.

The rearrangement uses TRBV5-1 and TRBJ2-1, with 11 bases aligning to TRBD1. The CDR3 loop spans 18 amino acids. The germline gives CDR1 SGHRS, CDR2 YFSETQ. The trim removed 4 bases at V and 6 bases at J, leaving 15 bases unmatched. CDR3 amino acids: CASSMRRDRGSSGNEQFF. The CDR3 DNA sequence: TGCGCCAGCAGCATGCGCCGGGACAGGGGGTCCAGCGGCAATGAGCAGTTCTTC.

This chain uses TRBV7-8 with TRBJ2-7; the D gene is possibly TRBD1 (5 bases). Trimming pared 7 bases from V and 0 bases from J, leaving 16 bases between. This CDR3 is 15 amino acids long. Germline CDR1 is SGHVS and CDR2 is FQNEAQ. CDR3 sequence reads: CASTIYQGPSYEQYF. CDR3 bases: TGTGCCAGCACTATTTATCAGGGTCCCTCCTACGAGCAGTACTTC.